The present entry profiles one T cell receptor (beta chain) with its context. Repertoires were generated with immunoSEQ multiplex PCR, while TCRdb's copy carries only in-frame clones and drops some. The table shows about 270,000 clones, with 88% occurring only once. CDR3 length: 16 amino acids. V was trimmed by 4 bases and J by 5 bases, leaving 20 bases between them. Germline V gene data show CDR1 as SGDLS and CDR2 as YYNGEE. The data derive from a study of blood T cell repertoires in COVID-19. The sequenced material came from peripheral blood. The chain is built from TRBV9 and TRBJ2-3, with D perhaps TRBD2 (6 bases). The receptor was isolated from a man aged 60 to 69 who had recovered from COVID-19. The CDR3 DNA sequence: TGTGCCAGCAGCCCCATGGGGGGTATGAGTCAAGATACGCAGTATTTT. Its translation is CASSPMGGMSQDTQYF.